Shown below are 3 T cell receptor beta chains from a single sample sequenced in a study of molecular identifiers for immune sequencing clone quantification. TCRdb redid the calling of the PCR reads with MiXCR, one entry per CDR3 protein. The sample holds approximately 500,000 distinct CDR3 sequences; approximately 25% are singletons and the top ten take over 0.6%. The sequencing sample was made of naive CD8+ T cells from blood, with Jurkat cell RNA spiked in. The subset was: FACS-sorted CD8+CD4-CCR7+CD45RA+ naive T cells. Receptors originate from a human donor in good health. Some libraries in this study had Jurkat cell RNA spiked in.

V and J are TRBV5-1 and TRBJ1-1; D unresolved. CDR1 and CDR2 from the germline V gene are SGHRS and YFSETQ. The CDR3 contains 16 residues. The V end lost 3 bases, the J end lost 1 base, and 16 bases lay between the germline ends. The CDR3 DNA reads as TGCGCCAGCAGCTCACGCCTGGACGGCCAGAACACTGAAGCTTTCTTT. Its translation is CASSSRLDGQNTEAFF.

The chain recombines TRBV7-9 with TRBJ1-6, with D maybe TRBD1 (6 bases). From germline, CDR1 is SEHNR and CDR2 FQNEAQ (reference sequence). This CDR3 has 12 amino acids. Trimming shortened V by 4 bases and J by 14 bases, and 12 bases separated the two germline ends. CDR3 residues: CASSSGGRTLHF. The CDR3 DNA follows: TGTGCCAGCAGCTCCGGGGGCCGCACCCTCCACTTT. The full variable domain, in which reference TRBV7-9 and TRBJ1-6 provide the parts outside the CDR3, is DTGVSQNPRHKITKRGQNVTFRCDPISEHNRLYWYRQTLGQGPEFLTYFQNEAQLEKSRLLSDRFSAERPKGSFSTLEIQRTEQGDSAMYLCASSSGGRTLHFGNGTRLTVT.

This clonotype has just a few counts. The rearrangement uses TRBV15 and TRBJ2-7; 8 bases are a match to TRBD2. The germline V gene encodes CDR1 LNHNV and CDR2 YYDKDF (reference sequence). V lost 0 bases and J lost 2; bases outside the gene matches: 6. The CDR3 consists of 16 residues. CDR3 bases: TGTGCCACCAGCAGAGATCTCGGAGCGGGAGCCTACGAGCAGTACTTC. Translation gives CATSRDLGAGAYEQYF.